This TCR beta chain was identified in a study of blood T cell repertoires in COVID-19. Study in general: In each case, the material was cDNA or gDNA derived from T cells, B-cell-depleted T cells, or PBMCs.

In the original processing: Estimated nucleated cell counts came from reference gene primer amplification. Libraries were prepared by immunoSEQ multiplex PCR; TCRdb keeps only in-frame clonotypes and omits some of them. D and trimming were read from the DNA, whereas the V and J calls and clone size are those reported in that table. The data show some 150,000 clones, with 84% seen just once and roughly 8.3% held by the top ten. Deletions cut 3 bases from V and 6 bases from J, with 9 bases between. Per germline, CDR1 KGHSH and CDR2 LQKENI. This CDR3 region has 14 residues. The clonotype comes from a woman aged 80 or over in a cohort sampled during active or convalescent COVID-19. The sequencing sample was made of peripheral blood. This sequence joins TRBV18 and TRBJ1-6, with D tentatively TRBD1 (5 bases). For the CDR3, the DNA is TGTGCCAGCTCACCGCAAGGGGTTAATTCACCCCTCCACTTT. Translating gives CASSPQGVNSPLHF.